The 25 T cell receptor beta chains reported below all come from one sample, sequenced in a study of blood T cell repertoires in COVID-19. Method: immunoSEQ multiplex PCR; TCRdb's copy keeps in-frame clones and lacks some. The repertoire holds a few hundred thousand clones, roughly 88% seen once, with about 12% in the top ten. Material: peripheral blood. All receptors come from a human donor in a cohort sampled during active COVID-19.

V gene TRBV5-4 combines with J gene TRBJ2-1; TRBD2 matches at 13 bases. J was trimmed by 7 bases and V by 4 bases; bases with no gene match: 5. This CDR3 contains 15 residues. Germline CDR1 reads SGHNT; CDR2 reads YYREEE (reference sequence). The CDR3 DNA follows: TGTGCCAGCAGCCTGGGACTAGCGGGACCTAATGAGCAGTTCTTC. It translates to CASSLGLAGPNEQFF.

The chain combines TRBV3-1 (or the pseudogene TRBV3-2) with TRBJ2-7; tentatively, D is TRBD2 (6 bases). Germline loops: CDR1 LGHDT, CDR2 YNNKEL (reference sequence). V lost 1 base and J lost 5, with 18 bases in between. This CDR3 region has 16 residues. CDR3 DNA sequence: TGTGCCAGCAGCCAAGGACCTACCGGGACTTTGAACGAGCAGTACTTC. Translating it yields CASSQGPTGTLNEQYF.

In its sample, this clone was seen once. The chain uses TRBV10-2 and TRBJ1-4; weak D call: TRBD1 (6 bases). This CDR3 contains 17 residues. CDR1 and CDR2 (germline): WSHSY, SAAADI. The germline V and J ends were trimmed by 2 bases and 8 bases, with 21 bases remaining between them. DNA for the CDR3: TGCGCCAGCAGTGAGCCTAGTCTGCGGGGGCCCGGGGAAAAACTGTTTTTT. This encodes CASSEPSLRGPGEKLFF.

The V gene is TRBV14, the J gene TRBJ2-2; the match to TRBD2 covers 10 bases. The CDR3 extends over 18 amino acids. Germline V gives CDR1 SGHDN, CDR2 FVKESK. V dropped 0 bases and J dropped 6; count of bases not matched to a gene: 10. The CDR3 loop is CASSQDSRTSGPPGELFF. Written as DNA, the CDR3 is TGTGCCAGCAGCCAAGATTCCAGGACTAGCGGCCCACCCGGGGAGCTGTTTTTT.

This chain connects TRBV5-1 to TRBJ2-7, with 9 nucleotides matching TRBD1. V lost 4 bases to trimming and J lost 5 bases; unmatched junction nucleotides: 10. Germline V gene lookup returns CDR1 SGHRS and CDR2 YFSETQ. This CDR3 has 15 amino acids. The CDR3 nucleotides are TGCGCCAGCAGCGACGGACAGGGGTTTAGCCACGAGCAGTACTTC. It translates to CASSDGQGFSHEQYF.

This clone was observed a handful of times. The genes are TRBV9 and TRBJ2-2, with 9 bases identical to TRBD1. The germline V gene has CDR1 SGDLS and CDR2 YYNGEE. The CDR3 covers 14 residues. V trimming: 3 bases; J trimming: 7 bases; junction bases outside the gene matches: 4. The CDR3 protein is CASSARQGVGELFF. CDR3 nucleotide sequence: TGTGCCAGCAGCGCCAGACAGGGGGTCGGGGAGCTGTTTTTT.

V and J are TRBV24-1 and TRBJ2-1; the match to TRBD2 covers 10 bases. After removal of 3 bases from V and 4 bases from J, the junction contained 5 bases not matched to a gene. Germline V gene data show CDR1 as KGHDR and CDR2 as SFDVKD. The CDR3 totals 16 residues. CDR3 residues: CATSDALAGVYNEQFF. The CDR3 nucleotides are TGTGCCACCAGTGATGCCCTAGCGGGAGTTTACAATGAGCAGTTCTTC.

The V gene is TRBV9, the J gene TRBJ2-7; D is undetermined. The CDR3 loop spans 13 amino acids. Looked up from germline, CDR1 is SGDLS and CDR2 is YYNGEE. The V end was cut by 0 bases, the J end by 0 bases, with 4 bases between. The CDR3 DNA reads as TGTGCCAGCAGCGTAGATTACTCCTACGAGCAGTACTTC. The encoded protein is CASSVDYSYEQYF.

In its sample, this clone was seen a few times. CDR3 nucleotides: TGTGCCAGCAGCGAATCGGCTGGAAACACCATATATTTT. Translating it yields CASSESAGNTIYF. The J gene is TRBJ1-3, the V gene TRBV11-3; D unclear. CDR1 and CDR2 (germline): SGHNT, YENEEA. V dropped 5 bases and J dropped 2 bases, with 7 bases sitting between them. This CDR3 has 13 amino acids.

This clone was counted a few times. This chain links TRBV15 with TRBJ2-7, with D unresolved. Germline assignment: CDR1 LNHNV and CDR2 YYDKDF (reference sequence). V lost 1 base and J 2 bases, leaving 9 bases between the germline ends. This CDR3 comprises 14 residues. The DNA for the CDR3 is TGTGCCACCAGCAGAGCTAGTATACCCTACGAGCAGTACTTC. It yields the protein CATSRASIPYEQYF.

V gene TRBV4-2 combines with J gene TRBJ1-2; no reliable D call. V was cut by 1 base and J by 3 bases, with 6 bases left in between. This CDR3 is 13 amino acids long. From germline, CDR1 is LGHNA and CDR2 YNFKEQ. As DNA, the CDR3 is TGTGCCAGCAGCCAAGCGGAGGACTATGGCTACACCTTC. Encoded protein: CASSQAEDYGYTF.

The genes are TRBV10-3 and TRBJ1-5; D unresolved. The V gene's germline CDR1 is ENHRY and CDR2 SYGVKD. CDR3 length: 14 amino acids. V was trimmed by 6 bases and J by 0 bases, leaving 9 bases between them. The CDR3 is CAISRDDSNQPQHF. In DNA form, the CDR3 reads TGTGCCATCAGCCGAGATGATAGCAATCAGCCCCAGCATTTT.

This rearrangement joins TRBV27 to TRBJ2-3, with 9 nucleotides matching TRBD1. The CDR3 is 15 residues long. CDR1 is MNHEY, CDR2 SMNVEV, per germline (reference sequence). With V trimmed by 4 bases and J by 5 bases, 7 bases remained unmatched. The CDR3: CASSYRDRVRDTQYF. The CDR3 region has the DNA TGTGCCAGCAGTTACCGGGACAGGGTAAGAGATACGCAGTATTTT.

The gene calls are TRBV9 and TRBJ2-7; 7 positions match TRBD1. Per germline, CDR1 SGDLS and CDR2 YYNGEE. Unmatched junction bases numbered 5, after V lost 3 bases and J lost 2 bases. The CDR3 runs 14 residues. CDR3 bases: TGTGCCAGCAGCGCCGGGACAGCAACCTACGAGCAGTACTTC. Encoded protein: CASSAGTATYEQYF.

The chain joins TRBV28 to TRBJ2-7, with 7 bases matching TRBD2. Per germline, CDR1 MDHEN and CDR2 SYDVKM. V lost 8 bases and J lost 6; bases outside the gene matches: 7. The CDR3 totals 12 residues. CDR3 protein: CASGETSFEQYF. The CDR3, as DNA: TGTGCCAGCGGGGAGACTAGCTTCGAGCAGTACTTC. Variable domain in full (rest from reference TRBV28 and TRBJ2-7): DVKVTQSSRYLVKRTGEKVFLECVQDMDHENMFWYRQDPGLGLRLIYFSYDVKMKEKGDIPEGYSVSREKKERFSLILESASTNQTSMYLCASGETSFEQYFGPGTRLTVT.

V usage is TRBV10-1 and J usage is TRBJ1-1; 9 bases fit TRBD1. CDR1 is WNHNN, CDR2 SYGVQD, per germline (reference sequence). Trimming cost V 5 bases and J 3 bases; bases outside gene matches: 4. CDR3 length: 14 residues. The CDR3, as DNA: TGCGCCAGCAGTCCGGGACAGGGCCACACTGAAGCTTTCTTT. Encoded protein: CASSPGQGHTEAFF.

As to this clone: The same CDR3 can be traced to other DNA sequences in this sample. The rearrangement uses TRBV19 and TRBJ2-7; D is possibly TRBD2 (6 bases). Germline V gene data show CDR1 as LNHDA and CDR2 as SQIVND (reference sequence). Trimming took 3 bases from V and 3 from J, leaving 12 bases between them. This CDR3 is 14 amino acids long. The CDR3 is CASSIGTGGYEQYF. The CDR3 coding sequence is TGTGCCAGTAGTATCGGGACTGGGGGCTACGAGCAGTACTTC.

J is TRBJ2-2 and V is TRBV11-3; D is unclear. CDR1 is SGHNT, CDR2 YENEEA, per germline. The CDR3 has 13 residues. V lost 1 base and J 4 bases, leaving 4 bases between the germline ends. The CDR3 coding sequence is TGTGCCAGCAGCTTAGCGAGCACCGGGGAGCTGTTTTTT. Residues: CASSLASTGELFF.

The genes are TRBV6-1 and TRBJ1-3; 10 nucleotides match TRBD1. Germline V gene data show CDR1 as MNHNS and CDR2 as SASEGT. CDR3 length: 15 amino acids. Germline trimming cut 3 bases from V and 8 bases from J; bases unmatched to any gene: 7. In nucleotides, the CDR3 is TGTGCCAGCAGTGATACGACAGGGGGCAGGGACACCATATATTTT. It codes for CASSDTTGGRDTIYF.

The chain combines TRBV7-9 with TRBJ2-1; D uncertain. Germline loops: CDR1 SEHNR, CDR2 FQNEAQ (reference sequence). The V end was cut by 4 bases, the J end by 9 bases, with 10 bases between. The CDR3 contains 12 residues. The CDR3 DNA follows: TGTGCCAGCAGCTGGAGTGGTACTGAGCAGTTCTTC. Protein product: CASSWSGTEQFF.

The chain is built from TRBV28 and TRBJ2-2; D gene ambiguous. Trimming removed 8 bases at V and 4 bases at J, with 5 bases between. The CDR3 spans 11 residues. The V gene's germline CDR1 is MDHEN and CDR2 SYDVKM. CDR3 amino acids: CASGRTGELFF. Written as DNA, the CDR3 is TGTGCCAGCGGGCGCACCGGGGAGCTGTTTTTT.

This chain links TRBV19 with TRBJ1-3; 7 nucleotides agree with TRBD1. Germline-derived CDR1 and CDR2 are LNHDA and SQIVND (reference sequence). The CDR3 is 16 amino acids. V shed 6 bases, J shed 2 bases, and the junction held 10 bases outside the gene matches. The CDR3 region is CASSQTHRGPGNTIYF. CDR3 nucleotides: TGTGCCAGTAGCCAGACGCATAGGGGGCCTGGAAACACCATATATTTT.

The chain carries TRBV6-1 and TRBJ1-5; TRBD1 agrees at 7 bases. V was pared by 4 bases and J by 4 bases, with 13 bases of the junction left unmatched. The germline CDR1 and CDR2 sequences are MNHNS and SASEGT. The CDR3 is made up of 17 amino acids. Here the CDR3 reads CASSGKGAPGANQPQHF. The CDR3 nucleotides read TGTGCCAGCAGTGGCAAGGGGGCCCCCGGGGCTAATCAGCCCCAGCATTTT.

This sequence joins TRBV5-6 and TRBJ2-5, with 14 positions matching TRBD2. The CDR3 runs 19 residues. Germline trimming cut 0 bases from V and 5 bases from J; bases unmatched to any gene: 12. Looked up from germline, CDR1 is SGHDT and CDR2 is YYEEEE. The DNA of the CDR3 is TGTGCCAGCAGCTTGGCCAGAGGGACTAGCGGGAGTCGGGGGGAGACCCAGTACTTC. Its protein product is CASSLARGTSGSRGETQYF.

V usage is TRBV10-1 and J usage is TRBJ2-1, with 7 bases aligning to TRBD2. Per the germline V gene, CDR1 is WNHNN and CDR2 is SYGVQD (reference sequence). The CDR3 extends over 14 amino acids. V gave up 0 bases and J gave up 13 bases; unmatched junction bases: 9. The CDR3 sequence: CASSESGGNSRQFF. In DNA form, the CDR3 reads TGCGCCAGCAGTGAGTCGGGAGGGAACTCTCGACAGTTCTTC.